This TCR beta chain emerged from a study of T cells after yellow fever vaccination. Broader study findings: Subsequent booster samples again held most clones from primary vaccination (less than 98% CD4, about 90% CD8).

Germline loops: CDR1 LNHDA, CDR2 SQIVND (reference sequence). The CDR3 is 14 amino acids. The V and J ends lost 6 bases and 10 bases respectively, with 16 bases between them. TCRdb re-derived calls from the 5' RACE reads in MiXCR, one entry per CDR3 protein. The sample carries approximately 610,000 distinct CDR3 sequences, 17% recorded once. As for this clonotype: The antigen remains undetermined.

The sequencing used PBMCs, collected around 5 days after the first yellow fever vaccination. This TCR was recovered from a man between 18 and 29 years old who received the YFV17D yellow fever vaccine. The chain joins TRBV19 to TRBJ1-6, with a tentative D call TRBD1 (5 bases). CDR3 sequence reads: CASRWGHKGSPLHF. DNA for the CDR3: TGTGCCAGTAGGTGGGGCCACAAGGGATCACCCCTCCACTTT.